The clone carrying this TCR beta chain occurred a few times. Its antigen is still unknown. Indicated time point: patch test 3, about 24 weeks after DPC sensitization. Regarding treatment: therapeutic diphenylcyclopropenone sensitization with weekly scalp DPC. This sample stems from a study of human T cells and chemical hapten exposure. TCRdb itself ran the RACE reads through MiXCR, one entry per CDR3 protein. Of 50,000 to 75,000 distinct CDR3 sequences detected, approximately 11% appear once; the ten largest clones hold roughly 2.3%. Study conclusions and caveats: Patch test score was positively correlated with the counts of TCRs that had expanded at PT1.

Specimen: whole blood, collected in connection with sensitization to the hapten diphenylcyclopropenone (DPC). This TCR was recovered from a woman aged 25 to 45 with alopecia areata. Some clones in this sample may be carry-over from other donors' samples.

The DNA of the CDR3 is TGTGCCAGCTCGCCGGGACAGGGAGGCGAGCAGTACTTC. Translation: CASSPGQGGEQYF. The V and J genes are TRBV18 and TRBJ2-7, with 9 bases identical to TRBD1. CDR3 length equals 13 residues. Losses at the gene ends were 6 bases for V and 6 bases for J; bases not matched to a gene: 6. Germline lookup yields CDR1 KGHSH and CDR2 LQKENI.